These 8 T cell receptor beta chains were all obtained from the same sample, sequenced in a study of blood T cell repertoires in COVID-19. Repertoires were generated with immunoSEQ multiplex PCR, while TCRdb's copy carries only in-frame clones and drops some. The profile shows roughly 240,000 clones, around 85% of them singletons. Sequenced: PBMCs or T cells enriched from blood (not recorded which). These receptors all come from a woman in her forties or fifties with acute COVID-19.

V and J are TRBV5-6 and TRBJ1-5; D unresolved. The CDR3 runs to 14 residues. V lost 5 bases to trimming and J lost 3 bases, with 12 bases between them. CDR1 is SGHDT, CDR2 YYEEEE, per germline. The CDR3 sequence: CASSFSVNNQPQHF. DNA for the CDR3: TGTGCCAGCAGTTTCAGTGTGAACAATCAGCCCCAGCATTTT.

This chain connects TRBV11-1 to TRBJ1-2; D remains ambiguous. With 4 bases removed from V and 4 bases from J, the gap between germline ends came to 16 bases. CDR1 is SGHAT, CDR2 FQDESV, per germline (reference sequence). The CDR3 runs to 15 residues. This chain's CDR3 is CASSSRGGTTYGYTF. In DNA form, the CDR3 reads TGTGCCAGCAGCTCCCGGGGAGGAACGACCTATGGCTACACCTTC.

V gene TRBV30 combines with J gene TRBJ2-5; perhaps TRBD1 as D (5 bases). CDR1 is GTSNPN and CDR2 is SVGIG in the germline V gene (reference sequence). The CDR3 loop spans 12 amino acids. Trimming stripped 5 bases from V and 4 bases from J, with 11 bases between. The CDR3 loop is CAWQGYGETQYF. The CDR3 DNA reads TGTGCCTGGCAGGGTTATGGAGAGACCCAGTACTTC. The full variable domain, its missing parts supplied by reference TRBV30 and TRBJ2-5, is SQTIHQWPATLVQPVGSPLSLECTVEGTSNPNLYWYRQAAGRGLQLLFYSVGIGQISSEVPQNLSASRPQDRQFILSSKKLLLSDSGFYLCAWQGYGETQYFGPGTRLLVL.

This clone appeared a single time. The rearrangement joins TRBV6-2 or TRBV6-3 to TRBJ1-2; no definite D call. Per the germline V gene, CDR1 is MNHEY and CDR2 is SVGEGT. The CDR3 is 12 amino acids. V was trimmed by 6 bases and J by 4 bases, leaving 9 bases between them. CDR3 sequence (DNA): TGTGCCAGCAGCATAGGGAGCTATGGCTACACCTTC. It codes for CASSIGSYGYTF.

This clone was seen more than once but under ten times. The chain joins TRBV27 to TRBJ1-3; the match to TRBD1 covers 7 bases. The germline V gene has CDR1 MNHEY and CDR2 SMNVEV (reference sequence). The CDR3 consists of 13 residues. The ends lost 5 bases at V and 2 bases at J; junction bases unmatched: 0. This chain's CDR3 is CASSTGAGNTIYF. The CDR3 DNA reads as TGTGCCAGCAGTACAGGGGCTGGAAACACCATATATTTT.

The J gene is TRBJ1-6, the V gene TRBV3-1 (or the pseudogene TRBV3-2); unclear D gene. This CDR3 region has 16 residues. CDR1 and CDR2 (germline): LGHDT, YNNKEL (reference sequence). V shed 2 bases and J shed 6 bases, with 14 bases lying between them. CDR3: CASSQWRAQANSPLHF. CDR3 DNA sequence: TGTGCCAGCAGCCAATGGAGGGCGCAGGCTAATTCACCCCTCCACTTT.

The chain couples TRBV6-5 to TRBJ2-7; 9 nucleotides align to TRBD2. Germline V lookup: CDR1 MNHEY, CDR2 SVGAGI. The ends lost 6 bases at V and 2 bases at J; junction bases unmatched: 5. This CDR3 region has 14 residues. CDR3 loop: CASSAGGNAYEQYF. CDR3 in DNA: TGTGCCAGCAGCGCGGGGGGGAATGCCTACGAGCAGTACTTC.

The V gene is TRBV10-3, the J gene TRBJ1-2; D perhaps matches TRBD1 (6 bases). The CDR3 is made up of 15 amino acids. In germline, CDR1 is ENHRY, CDR2 SYGVKD. V lost 0 bases to trimming and J lost 1 base, with 9 bases between them. The CDR3 coding sequence is TGTGCCATCAGTGAGTCTGCAGGGGATAACTATGGCTACACCTTC. It encodes CAISESAGDNYGYTF.